This T cell receptor beta chain came from a study of blood T cells in healthy people across ages. General study results and limits: A conclusive naive versus antigen-experienced comparison was prevented by the unsorted PBMCs.

V shed 5 bases and J shed 10 bases, with 9 bases lying between them. CDR1 and CDR2 from the germline V gene are SQVTM and ANQGSEA. The CDR3 is 10 amino acids. This clonotype was seen many times. The antigen is not known. Together with a sample-barcoded 5' primer, a J-beta primer mix was included in a second PCR lasting roughly 6 to 12 cycles. TCRdb reprocessed the 5' RACE reads via MiXCR and lists one record per CDR3 protein. Of about 1,600,000 distinct CDR3 sequences listed, approximately 42% are singletons. The sequence came from a woman aged 18 to 35 in good health. The sequencing sample was made of blood. The gene calls are TRBV29-1 and TRBJ2-1; D may be TRBD2 (5 bases). The CDR3, as DNA: TGCAGCGTTCGTTCGGGGGAGCAGTTCTTC. Translated: CSVRSGEQFF.